This entry lists 14 T cell receptor beta chains sequenced from one sample in a study of blood T cell repertoires in COVID-19. Clones were read by immunoSEQ multiplex PCR, and TCRdb kept only the in-frame ones, dropping some. The data show about 190,000 clones, 84% seen once. The sequenced material came from PBMCs or T cells enriched from blood (not recorded which). The origin of the receptors is a woman in her thirties who had been exposed to COVID-19.

The CDR3, as DNA: TGTGCCAGCAGTTCTACGGACTGGGAGCCCCAGCATTTT. Translation: CASSSTDWEPQHF. V gene TRBV6-2 or TRBV6-3 combines with J gene TRBJ1-5, with no clear D. Germline loops: CDR1 MNHEY, CDR2 SVGEGT. CDR3 size: 13 residues. Trimming shortened V by 4 bases and J by 8 bases, and 12 bases separated the two germline ends.

The CDR3 is CASSFAGQETQYF. DNA of the CDR3: TGTGCCAGCAGTTTTGCGGGCCAAGAGACCCAGTACTTC. The rearrangement uses TRBV27 and TRBJ2-5; weak D call: TRBD2 (5 bases). V was shortened by 3 bases and J by 1 base, with 6 bases between the two germline ends. Germline CDR1 is MNHEY and CDR2 is SMNVEV (reference sequence). This CDR3 is built from 13 residues.

This chain connects TRBV7-2 to TRBJ1-1, with a tentative D call TRBD1 (5 bases). Germline loops: CDR1 SGHTA, CDR2 FQGNSA. The V end was cut by 5 bases, the J end by 6 bases, with 31 bases between. This CDR3 has 19 residues. CDR3 sequence reads: CASSPRKGFENLLGPEAFF. Here the CDR3 DNA reads TGTGCCAGCAGCCCGCGAAAGGGGTTCGAAAATCTACTCGGGCCTGAAGCTTTCTTT. The variable domain in full, completed from reference TRBV7-2 and TRBJ1-1, reads GAGVSQSPSNKVTEKGKDVELRCDPISGHTALYWYRQSLGQGLEFLIYFQGNSAPDKSGLPSDRFSAERTGGSVSTLTIQRTQQEDSAVYLCASSPRKGFENLLGPEAFFGQGTRLTVV.

V and J are TRBV11-3 and TRBJ2-3, with D perhaps TRBD2 (5 bases). The CDR3 runs 14 residues. Trimming removed 4 bases at V and 10 bases at J, with 18 bases between. CDR1 is SGHNT and CDR2 is YENEEA in the germline V gene. CDR3: CASSSDVDGVSQYF. The CDR3 DNA is TGTGCCAGCAGCTCCGACGTGGACGGGGTATCGCAGTATTTT.

The CDR3 sequence is CASSFLTVALRAGELFF. CDR3 nucleotide sequence: TGTGCCAGCAGCTTTCTAACAGTCGCGTTACGCGCCGGGGAGCTGTTTTTT. The V and J genes are TRBV5-5 and TRBJ2-2, with no clear D. The CDR3 has 17 amino acids. V lost 2 bases and J lost 6, with 20 bases in between. Germline V gives CDR1 SGHKS, CDR2 YYEKEE (reference sequence).

Here the CDR3 reads CASRTDRVDSPLHF. The CDR3 bases are TGCGCCAGCAGAACGGACAGGGTCGATTCACCCCTCCACTTT. The gene calls are TRBV10-1 and TRBJ1-6, with 8 bases aligning to TRBD1. V was pared by 6 bases and J by 8 bases, with 6 bases of the junction left unmatched. CDR3 size: 14 residues. Germline-derived CDR1 and CDR2 are WNHNN and SYGVQD (reference sequence).

The chain links TRBV5-6 to TRBJ1-1; 7 bases align to TRBD1. The germline V gene encodes CDR1 SGHDT and CDR2 YYEEEE. V lost 4 bases and J lost 5; bases outside the gene matches: 14. This CDR3 has 16 residues. The chain's CDR3 is CASSRLGQMDTTEAFF. In DNA, the CDR3 is TGTGCCAGCAGCCGTTTGGGACAGATGGACACGACTGAAGCTTTCTTT.

For this clone: Other DNA sequences in the sample encode the same CDR3. The V call is TRBV18, the J call TRBJ1-5, with D possibly TRBD1 on 5 matching bases. The length of the CDR3 is 14 residues. Trimming pared 2 bases from V and 4 bases from J, leaving 9 bases between. Per germline, CDR1 KGHSH and CDR2 LQKENI. The CDR3 loop reads CASSPGRDNQPQHF. The CDR3, as DNA: TGTGCCAGCTCACCAGGCAGGGATAATCAGCCCCAGCATTTT.

The rearrangement uses TRBV5-8 and TRBJ1-1; D might be TRBD1 (5 bases). Germline CDR1 and CDR2: SGHTS and YDEGEE. The CDR3 consists of 15 residues. Trimming stripped 4 bases from V and 6 bases from J, with 19 bases between. CDR3 coding DNA: TGTGCCAGCAGCGTTACGGAGGGGTTATCCCCTGAAGCTTTCTTT. This translates into CASSVTEGLSPEAFF.

The genes are TRBV29-1 and TRBJ2-5; TRBD1 aligns across 7 bases. The length of the CDR3 is 12 residues. From germline, CDR1 is SQVTM and CDR2 ANQGSEA. V dropped 7 bases and J dropped 4; count of bases not matched to a gene: 6. The CDR3 DNA reads TGCAGCGGAACAGGGGCAGGAGAGACCCAGTACTTC. Protein: CSGTGAGETQYF.

This rearrangement joins TRBV11-1 to TRBJ1-1; TRBD1 might be the D (6 bases). Deletions cut 2 bases from V and 5 bases from J, with 9 bases between. The germline V gene has CDR1 SGHAT and CDR2 FQDESV (reference sequence). The CDR3 is made up of 13 amino acids. CDR3 protein: CASSLRGWTEAFF. The DNA of the CDR3 is TGTGCCAGCAGCTTAAGGGGGTGGACTGAAGCTTTCTTT.

This rearrangement joins TRBV30 to TRBJ2-7, with D maybe TRBD2 (5 bases). The CDR3 length is 12 residues. Germline lookup yields CDR1 GTSNPN and CDR2 SVGIG (reference sequence). V was pared by 0 bases and J by 4 bases, with 7 bases between. DNA of the CDR3: TGTGCCTGGAGTGTGGGAGAGTACGAGCAGTACTTC. Encoded protein: CAWSVGEYEQYF. Drawing the rest from reference TRBV30 and TRBJ2-7, the complete variable domain is SQTIHQWPATLVQPVGSPLSLECTVEGTSNPNLYWYRQAAGRGLQLLFYSVGIGQISSEVPQNLSASRPQDRQFILSSKKLLLSDSGFYLCAWSVGEYEQYFGPGTRLTVT.

The chain links TRBV5-1 to TRBJ1-3; D possibly corresponds to TRBD1 (6 bases). The V end was cut by 4 bases, the J end by 0 bases, with 17 bases between. Germline CDR1 is SGHRS and CDR2 is YFSETQ. The CDR3 extends over 17 amino acids. This CDR3 is CASSRTTGKNSGNTIYF. CDR3 sequence (DNA): TGCGCCAGCAGCAGAACGACAGGAAAGAACTCTGGAAACACCATATATTTT.

The chain links TRBV6-5 to TRBJ2-3; D not certain. Trimming took 0 bases from V and 4 from J, leaving 8 bases between them. The CDR3 contains 14 residues. Germline CDR1 and CDR2: MNHEY and SVGAGI. The CDR3: CASSYSRVADTQYF. The CDR3 DNA sequence: TGTGCCAGCAGTTACTCGCGAGTAGCAGATACGCAGTATTTT.